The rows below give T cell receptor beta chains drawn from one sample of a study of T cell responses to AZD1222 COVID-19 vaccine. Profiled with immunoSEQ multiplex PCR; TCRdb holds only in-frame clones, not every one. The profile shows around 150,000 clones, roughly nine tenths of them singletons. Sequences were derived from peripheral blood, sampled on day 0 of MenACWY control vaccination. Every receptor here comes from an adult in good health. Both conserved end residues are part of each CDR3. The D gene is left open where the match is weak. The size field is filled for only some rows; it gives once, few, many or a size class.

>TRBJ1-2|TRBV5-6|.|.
CASTSIRAIYGYTF
TGTGCCAGCACCAGCATCAGGGCAATCTATGGCTACACCTTC
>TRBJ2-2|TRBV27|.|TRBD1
CASSLVRGRSGELFF
TGTGCCAGCAGTTTAGTCAGGGGGCGTTCCGGGGAGCTGTTTTTT
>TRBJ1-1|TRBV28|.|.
CASSSTSENTEAFF
TGTGCCAGCAGTTCAACCAGCGAGAACACTGAAGCTTTCTTT
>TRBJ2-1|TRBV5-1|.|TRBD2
CASSLGTSGSHEQFF
TGCGCCAGCAGCTTGGGGACTAGCGGGAGTCATGAGCAGTTCTTC
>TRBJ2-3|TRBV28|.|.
CASPPPGQSTDTQYF
TGTGCCAGCCCTCCGCCGGGACAAAGCACAGATACGCAGTATTTT
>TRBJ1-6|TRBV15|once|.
CATSSRSRSSYNSPLHF
TGTGCCACCAGCAGTAGGAGCAGAAGCTCCTATAATTCACCCCTCCACTTT
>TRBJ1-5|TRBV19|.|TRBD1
CASSRDRVVNQPQHF
TGTGCCAGTAGCCGGGACAGGGTAGTCAATCAGCCCCAGCATTTT
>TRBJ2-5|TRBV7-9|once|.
CASSWMGTIETQYF
TGTGCCAGCAGTTGGATGGGGACGATTGAGACCCAGTACTTC
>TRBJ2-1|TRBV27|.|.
CASGSTAPREQFF
TGTGCCAGCGGCTCCACTGCCCCTCGGGAGCAGTTCTTC
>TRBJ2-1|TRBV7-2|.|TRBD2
CASSLRTSGRLNEQFF
TGTGCCAGCAGCTTGAGGACTAGCGGGAGGTTAAATGAGCAGTTCTTC